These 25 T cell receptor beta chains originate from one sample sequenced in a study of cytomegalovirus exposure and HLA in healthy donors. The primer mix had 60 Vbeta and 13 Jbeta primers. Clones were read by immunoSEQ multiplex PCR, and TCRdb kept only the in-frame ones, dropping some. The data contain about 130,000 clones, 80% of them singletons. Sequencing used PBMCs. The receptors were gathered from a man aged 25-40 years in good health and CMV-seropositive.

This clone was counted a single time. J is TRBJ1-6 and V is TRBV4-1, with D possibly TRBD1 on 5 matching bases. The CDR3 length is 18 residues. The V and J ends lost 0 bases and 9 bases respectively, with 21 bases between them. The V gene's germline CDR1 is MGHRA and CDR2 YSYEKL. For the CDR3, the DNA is TGCGCCAGCAGCCAAGAAGGTCGCCCTGGGGGGTTGGCTTCACCCCTCCACTTT. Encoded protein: CASSQEGRPGGLASPLHF.

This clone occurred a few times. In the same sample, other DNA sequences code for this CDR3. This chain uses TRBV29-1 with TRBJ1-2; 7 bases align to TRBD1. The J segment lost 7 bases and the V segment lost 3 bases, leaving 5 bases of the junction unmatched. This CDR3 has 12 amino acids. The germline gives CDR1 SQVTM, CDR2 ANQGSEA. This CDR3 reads CSVDRQGGGYTF. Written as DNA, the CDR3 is TGCAGCGTTGACCGGCAGGGGGGTGGCTACACCTTC.

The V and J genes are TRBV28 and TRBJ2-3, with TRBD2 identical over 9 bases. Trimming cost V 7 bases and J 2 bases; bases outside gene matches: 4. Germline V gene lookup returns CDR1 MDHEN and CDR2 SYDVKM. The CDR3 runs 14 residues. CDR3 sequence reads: CASNIAGATDTQYF. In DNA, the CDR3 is TGTGCCAGCAATATAGCGGGGGCCACAGATACGCAGTATTTT.

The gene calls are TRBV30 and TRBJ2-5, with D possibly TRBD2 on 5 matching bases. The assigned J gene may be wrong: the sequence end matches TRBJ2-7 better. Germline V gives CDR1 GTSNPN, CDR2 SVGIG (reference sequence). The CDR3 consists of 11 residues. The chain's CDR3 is CACRSAGEQYF. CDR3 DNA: TGTGCCTGCCGATCGGCGGGCGAGCAGTACTTC.

The CDR3 here is CASSQVSGGSSYNEQFF. In DNA, the CDR3 is TGCGCCAGCAGCCAAGTTAGCGGGGGGAGCTCCTACAATGAGCAGTTCTTC. The rearrangement links TRBV4-1 to TRBJ2-1; TRBD2 aligns across 10 bases. V shed 1 base and J 0 bases; nucleotides not matched to a gene: 3. CDR3 length: 17 amino acids. The V gene's germline CDR1 is MGHRA and CDR2 YSYEKL.

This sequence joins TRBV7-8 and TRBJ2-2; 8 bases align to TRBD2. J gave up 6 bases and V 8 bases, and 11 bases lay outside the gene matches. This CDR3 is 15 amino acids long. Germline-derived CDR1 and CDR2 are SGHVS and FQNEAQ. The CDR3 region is CASEKSGGGPGELFF. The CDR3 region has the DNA TGTGCCAGCGAGAAAAGCGGGGGAGGTCCCGGGGAGCTGTTTTTT.

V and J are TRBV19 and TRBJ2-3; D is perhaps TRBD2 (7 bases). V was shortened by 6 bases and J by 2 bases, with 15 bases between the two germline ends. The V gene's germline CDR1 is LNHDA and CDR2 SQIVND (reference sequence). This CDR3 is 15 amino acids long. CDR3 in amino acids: CASRWGGAFTDTQYF. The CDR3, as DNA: TGTGCCAGTAGGTGGGGGGGGGCCTTCACAGATACGCAGTATTTT.

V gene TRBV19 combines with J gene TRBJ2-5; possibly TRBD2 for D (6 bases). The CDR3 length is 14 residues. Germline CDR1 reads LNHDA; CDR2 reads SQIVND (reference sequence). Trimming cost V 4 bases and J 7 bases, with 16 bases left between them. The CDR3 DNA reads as TGTGCCAGTAGTACCCAAGGAGGGGCAGTGACCCAGTACTTC. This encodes CASSTQGGAVTQYF. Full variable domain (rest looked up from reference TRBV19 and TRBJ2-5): DGGITQSPKYLFRKEGQNVTLSCEQNLNHDAMYWYRQDPGQGLRLIYYSQIVNDFQKGDIAEGYSVSREKKESFPLTVTSAQKNPTAFYLCASSTQGGAVTQYFGPGTRLLVL.

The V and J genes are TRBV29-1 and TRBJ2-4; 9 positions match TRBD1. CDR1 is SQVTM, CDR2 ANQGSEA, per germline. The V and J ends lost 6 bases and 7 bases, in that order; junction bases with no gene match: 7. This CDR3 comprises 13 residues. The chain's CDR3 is CSVGGQGGNIQYF. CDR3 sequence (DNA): TGCAGCGTGGGGGGACAGGGTGGGAACATTCAGTACTTC.

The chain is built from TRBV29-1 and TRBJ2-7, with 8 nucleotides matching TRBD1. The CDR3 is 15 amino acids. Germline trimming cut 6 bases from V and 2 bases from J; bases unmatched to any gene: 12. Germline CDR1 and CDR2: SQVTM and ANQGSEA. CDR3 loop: CSVLVPTGVAYEQYF. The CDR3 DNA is TGCAGCGTCCTCGTCCCGACAGGGGTCGCCTACGAGCAGTACTTC.

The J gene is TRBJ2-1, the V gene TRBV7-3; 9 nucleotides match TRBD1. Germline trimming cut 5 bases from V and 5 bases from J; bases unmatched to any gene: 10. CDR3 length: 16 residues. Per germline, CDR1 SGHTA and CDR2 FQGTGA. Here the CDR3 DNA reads TGTGCCAGCAGCCCGGGACAGGGAGCAACTAACAATGAGCAGTTCTTC. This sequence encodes CASSPGQGATNNEQFF.

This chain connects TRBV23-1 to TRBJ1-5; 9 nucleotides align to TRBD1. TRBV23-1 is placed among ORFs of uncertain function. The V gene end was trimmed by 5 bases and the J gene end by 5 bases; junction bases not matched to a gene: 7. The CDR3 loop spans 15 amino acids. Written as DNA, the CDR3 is TGCGCCAGCAGTGGGACAGGGAATATGCATCAGCCCCAGCATTTT. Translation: CASSGTGNMHQPQHF.

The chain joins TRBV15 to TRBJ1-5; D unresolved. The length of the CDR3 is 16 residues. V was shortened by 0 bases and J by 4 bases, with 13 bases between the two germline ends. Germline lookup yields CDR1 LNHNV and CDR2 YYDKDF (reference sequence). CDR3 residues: CATSRESVRENQPQHF. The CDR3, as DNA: TGTGCCACCAGCAGAGAGAGTGTGAGGGAGAATCAGCCCCAGCATTTT.

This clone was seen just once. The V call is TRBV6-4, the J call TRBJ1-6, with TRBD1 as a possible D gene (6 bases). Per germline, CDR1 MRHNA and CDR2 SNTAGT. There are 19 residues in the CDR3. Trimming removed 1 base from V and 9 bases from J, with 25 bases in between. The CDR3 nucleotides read TGTGCCAGCAGTGACTGGCAAAAGAAGACAGGCGTGGAATGTTCACCCCTCCACTTT. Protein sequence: CASSDWQKKTGVECSPLHF.

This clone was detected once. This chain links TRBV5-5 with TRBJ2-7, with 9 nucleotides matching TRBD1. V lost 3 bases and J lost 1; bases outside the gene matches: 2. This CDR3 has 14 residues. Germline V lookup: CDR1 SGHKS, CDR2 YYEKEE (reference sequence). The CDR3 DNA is TGTGCCAGCAGCTCCGGGACAGGGTCCTACGAGCAGTACTTC. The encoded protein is CASSSGTGSYEQYF. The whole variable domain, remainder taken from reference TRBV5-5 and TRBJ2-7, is DAGVTQSPTHLIKTRGQQVTLRCSPISGHKSVSWYQQVLGQGPQFIFQYYEKEERGRGNFPDRFSARQFPNYSSELNVNALLLGDSALYLCASSSGTGSYEQYFGPGTRLTVT.

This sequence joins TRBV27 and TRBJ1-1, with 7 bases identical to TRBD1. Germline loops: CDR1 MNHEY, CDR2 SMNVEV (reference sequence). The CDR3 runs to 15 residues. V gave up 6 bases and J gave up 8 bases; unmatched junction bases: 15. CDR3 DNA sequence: TGTGCCAGCAGCCCGAGGGGGCTTCTATACTGGGAAGCTTTCTTT. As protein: CASSPRGLLYWEAFF.

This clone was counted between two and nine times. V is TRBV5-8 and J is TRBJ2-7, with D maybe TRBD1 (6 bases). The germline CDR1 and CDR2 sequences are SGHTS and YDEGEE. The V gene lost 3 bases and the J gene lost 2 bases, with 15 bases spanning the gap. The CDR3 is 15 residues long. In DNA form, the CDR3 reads TGTGCCAGCAGCTGGCCGGGAACAGGGACCTACGAGCAGTACTTC. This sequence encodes CASSWPGTGTYEQYF.

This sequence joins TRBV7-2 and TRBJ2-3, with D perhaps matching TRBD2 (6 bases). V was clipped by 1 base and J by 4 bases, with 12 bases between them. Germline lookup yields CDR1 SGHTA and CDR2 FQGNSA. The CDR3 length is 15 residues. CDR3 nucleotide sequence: TGTGCCAGCAGCTTAGACGGCGGGGTCCCAGATACGCAGTATTTT. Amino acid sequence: CASSLDGGVPDTQYF.

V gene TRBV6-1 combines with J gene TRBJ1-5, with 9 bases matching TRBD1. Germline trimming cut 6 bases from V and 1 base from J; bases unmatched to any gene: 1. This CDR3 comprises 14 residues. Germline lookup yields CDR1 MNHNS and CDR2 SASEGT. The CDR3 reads CASRGTGSNQPQHF. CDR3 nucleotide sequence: TGTGCCAGCAGGGGGACAGGGAGCAATCAGCCCCAGCATTTT.

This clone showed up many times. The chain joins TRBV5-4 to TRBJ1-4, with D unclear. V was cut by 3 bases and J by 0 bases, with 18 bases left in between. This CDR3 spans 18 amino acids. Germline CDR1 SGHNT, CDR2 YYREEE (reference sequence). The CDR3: CASSYRKDSQATNEKLFF. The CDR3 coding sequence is TGTGCCAGCAGCTATAGGAAGGACTCACAAGCAACTAATGAAAAACTGTTTTTT.

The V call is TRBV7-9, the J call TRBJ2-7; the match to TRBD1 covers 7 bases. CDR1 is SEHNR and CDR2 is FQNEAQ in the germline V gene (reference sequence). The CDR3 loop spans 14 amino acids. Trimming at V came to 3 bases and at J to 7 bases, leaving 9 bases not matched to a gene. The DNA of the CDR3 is TGTGCCAGCAGCTTCGGGACAGTTGAGGTAGAGCAGTACTTC. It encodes CASSFGTVEVEQYF. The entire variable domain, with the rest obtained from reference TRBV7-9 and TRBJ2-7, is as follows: DTGVSQNPRHKITKRGQNVTFRCDPISEHNRLYWYRQTLGQGPEFLTYFQNEAQLEKSRLLSDRFSAERPKGSFSTLEIQRTEQGDSAMYLCASSFGTVEVEQYFGPGTRLTVT.

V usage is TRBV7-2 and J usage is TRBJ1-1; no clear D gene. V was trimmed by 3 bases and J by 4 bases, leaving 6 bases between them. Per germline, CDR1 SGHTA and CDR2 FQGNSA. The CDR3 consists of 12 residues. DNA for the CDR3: TGTGCCAGCAGCTTTACGGGCACTGAAGCTTTCTTT. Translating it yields CASSFTGTEAFF. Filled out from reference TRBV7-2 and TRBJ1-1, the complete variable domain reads GAGVSQSPSNKVTEKGKDVELRCDPISGHTALYWYRQSLGQGLEFLIYFQGNSAPDKSGLPSDRFSAERTGGSVSTLTIQRTQQEDSAVYLCASSFTGTEAFFGQGTRLTVV.

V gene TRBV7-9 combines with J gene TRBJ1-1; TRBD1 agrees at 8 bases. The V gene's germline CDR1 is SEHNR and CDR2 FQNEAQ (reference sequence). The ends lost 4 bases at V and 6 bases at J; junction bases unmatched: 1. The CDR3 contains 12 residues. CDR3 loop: CASSSGGPEAFF. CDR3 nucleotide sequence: TGTGCCAGCAGCTCAGGGGGCCCTGAAGCTTTCTTT.

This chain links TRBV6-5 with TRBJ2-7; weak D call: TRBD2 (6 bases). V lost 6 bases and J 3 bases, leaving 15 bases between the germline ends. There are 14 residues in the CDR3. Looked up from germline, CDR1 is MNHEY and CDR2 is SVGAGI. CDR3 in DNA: TGTGCCAGCAGATCAGGAGGGCAGAACTACGAGCAGTACTTC. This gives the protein CASRSGGQNYEQYF.

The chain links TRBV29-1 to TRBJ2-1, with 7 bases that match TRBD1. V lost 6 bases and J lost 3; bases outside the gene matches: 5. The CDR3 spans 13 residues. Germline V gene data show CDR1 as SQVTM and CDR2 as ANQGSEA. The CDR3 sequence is CSVPGTVYNEQFF. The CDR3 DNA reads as TGCAGCGTCCCCGGGACAGTCTACAATGAGCAGTTCTTC.